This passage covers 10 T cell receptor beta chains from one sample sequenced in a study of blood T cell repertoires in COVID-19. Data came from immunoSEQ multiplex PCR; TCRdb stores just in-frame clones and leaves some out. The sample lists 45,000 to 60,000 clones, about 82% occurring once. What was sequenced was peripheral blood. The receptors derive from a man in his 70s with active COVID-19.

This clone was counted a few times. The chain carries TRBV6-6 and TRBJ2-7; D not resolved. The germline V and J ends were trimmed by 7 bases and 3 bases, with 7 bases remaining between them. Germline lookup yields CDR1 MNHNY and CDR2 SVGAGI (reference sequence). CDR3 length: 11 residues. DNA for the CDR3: TGTGCCAGCAATTCGTACTACGAGCAGTACTTC. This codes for CASNSYYEQYF.

CDR3 amino acids: CASSPRQGGYTF. CDR3 in DNA: TGTGCCAGCAGCCCTCGACAGGGTGGCTACACCTTC. The chain joins TRBV6-2 or TRBV6-3 to TRBJ1-2; TRBD1 agrees at 7 bases. Germline V gene sequence: CDR1 MNHEY, CDR2 SVGEGT. This CDR3 region has 12 residues. V shed 6 bases and J 7 bases; nucleotides not matched to a gene: 5.

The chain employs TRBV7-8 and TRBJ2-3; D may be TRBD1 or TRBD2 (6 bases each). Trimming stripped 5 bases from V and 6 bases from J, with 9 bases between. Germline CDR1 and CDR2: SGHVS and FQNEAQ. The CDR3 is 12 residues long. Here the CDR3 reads CASSQGRDTQYF. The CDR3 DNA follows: TGTGCCAGCAGCCAGGGGAGGGATACGCAGTATTTT.

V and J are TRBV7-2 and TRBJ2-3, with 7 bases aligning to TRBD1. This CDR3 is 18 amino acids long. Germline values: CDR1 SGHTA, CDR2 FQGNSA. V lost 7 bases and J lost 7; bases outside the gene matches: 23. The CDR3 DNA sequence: TGTGCCAGCACCCACCCCCGAGGGGGCACTTTCTGGGGAAATACGCAGTATTTT. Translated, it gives CASTHPRGGTFWGNTQYF.

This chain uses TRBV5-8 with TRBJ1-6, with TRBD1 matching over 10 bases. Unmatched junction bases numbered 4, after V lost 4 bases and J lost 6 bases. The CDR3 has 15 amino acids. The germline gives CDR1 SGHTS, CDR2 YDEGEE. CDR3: CASSVGTGVNSPLHF. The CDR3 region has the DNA TGTGCCAGCAGCGTCGGGACAGGGGTTAATTCACCCCTCCACTTT.

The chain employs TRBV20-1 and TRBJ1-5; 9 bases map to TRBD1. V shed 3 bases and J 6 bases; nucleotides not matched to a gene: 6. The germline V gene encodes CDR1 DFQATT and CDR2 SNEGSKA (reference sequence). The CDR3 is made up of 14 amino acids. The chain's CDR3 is CSASRDRVGQPQHF. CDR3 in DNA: TGCAGTGCTAGTCGGGACAGGGTGGGTCAGCCCCAGCATTTT.

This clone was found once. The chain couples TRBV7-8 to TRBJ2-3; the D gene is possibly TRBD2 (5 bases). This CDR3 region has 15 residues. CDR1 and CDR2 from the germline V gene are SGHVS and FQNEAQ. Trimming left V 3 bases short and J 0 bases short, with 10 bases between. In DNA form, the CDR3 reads TGTGCCAGCAGCTTGAGCGCGGGCAGCACAGATACGCAGTATTTT. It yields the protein CASSLSAGSTDTQYF.

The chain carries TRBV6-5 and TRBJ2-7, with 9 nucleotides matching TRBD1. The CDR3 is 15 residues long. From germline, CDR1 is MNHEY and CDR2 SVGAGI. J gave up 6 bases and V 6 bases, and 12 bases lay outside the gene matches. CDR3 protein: CASRPGQGQMGEQYF. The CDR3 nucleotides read TGTGCCAGCAGGCCCGGACAGGGGCAGATGGGCGAGCAGTACTTC.

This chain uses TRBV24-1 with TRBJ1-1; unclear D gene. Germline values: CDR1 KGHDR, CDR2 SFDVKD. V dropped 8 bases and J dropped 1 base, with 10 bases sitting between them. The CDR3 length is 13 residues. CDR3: CATIKPGNTEAFF. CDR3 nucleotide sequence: TGTGCCACCATTAAGCCGGGGAACACTGAAGCTTTCTTT.

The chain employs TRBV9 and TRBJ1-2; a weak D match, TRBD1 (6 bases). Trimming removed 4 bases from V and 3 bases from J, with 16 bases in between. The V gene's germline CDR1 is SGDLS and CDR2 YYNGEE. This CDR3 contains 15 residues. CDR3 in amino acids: CASSSERGFHYGYTF. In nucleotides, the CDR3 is TGTGCCAGCAGCTCAGAAAGGGGGTTTCACTATGGCTACACCTTC.